These 8 T cell receptor beta chains were all obtained from the same sample, sequenced in a study of blood T cell repertoires in COVID-19. Only in-frame clones appear in the TCRdb table, and some are missing; sequencing was by immunoSEQ multiplex PCR. This sample has around 230,000 clones, with 70% to 85% found just once. Sequences were obtained from PBMCs or T cells enriched from blood (not recorded which). These receptors originate from a man in his forties who had recovered from COVID-19.

The J gene is TRBJ2-2, the V gene TRBV28, with D maybe TRBD2 (5 bases). V shed 9 bases and J shed 0 bases, with 11 bases lying between them. The V gene's germline CDR1 is MDHEN and CDR2 SYDVKM. The CDR3 sequence is 14 residues long. The CDR3 loop is CASTRGSNTGELFF. As DNA, the CDR3 is TGTGCCAGTACCCGGGGATCGAACACCGGGGAGCTGTTTTTT.

The V call is TRBV11-2, the J call TRBJ2-7; 13 nucleotides agree with TRBD2. Germline CDR1 SGHAT, CDR2 FQNNGV. CDR3 size: 15 residues. V shed 5 bases and J 5 bases; nucleotides not matched to a gene: 6. This CDR3 is CASSPRTSGRDEQYF. CDR3 sequence (DNA): TGTGCCAGCAGCCCCCGTACTAGCGGGAGGGACGAGCAGTACTTC.

The chain employs TRBV5-6 and TRBJ2-3; D is possibly TRBD2 (5 bases). The CDR3 loop spans 16 amino acids. The V gene lost 3 bases and the J gene lost 0 bases, with 14 bases spanning the gap. Germline CDR1 and CDR2: SGHDT and YYEEEE. Written as DNA, the CDR3 is TGTGCCAGCAGCTGGAAGGTGGGAGCAAGCACAGATACGCAGTATTTT. This codes for CASSWKVGASTDTQYF.

This CDR3 reads CASSLSGRPFDEQFF. CDR3 coding DNA: TGTGCCAGCAGCTTGAGCGGGAGGCCTTTTGATGAGCAGTTCTTC. J is TRBJ2-1 and V is TRBV11-3; TRBD2 matches at 9 bases. Trimming cost V 3 bases and J 8 bases; bases outside gene matches: 8. Germline values: CDR1 SGHNT, CDR2 YENEEA. The CDR3 has 15 residues.

The gene calls are TRBV6-5 and TRBJ1-1, with D possibly matching TRBD1 (5 bases). The CDR3 length is 15 residues. Trimming shortened V by 6 bases and J by 3 bases, and 17 bases separated the two germline ends. Germline V lookup: CDR1 MNHEY, CDR2 SVGAGI. CDR3 region: CASRGGRAGDTEAFF. DNA of the CDR3: TGTGCCAGCAGGGGGGGACGAGCCGGGGACACTGAAGCTTTCTTT.

The chain uses TRBV10-2 and TRBJ1-2; 12 nucleotides agree with TRBD1. Trimming cost V 6 bases and J 4 bases; bases outside gene matches: 6. The CDR3 has 15 amino acids. Looked up from germline, CDR1 is WSHSY and CDR2 is SAAADI. The CDR3 bases are TGCGCCAGCAGGCCCGGGACAGGGGGCTTCTATGGCTACACCTTC. Its translation: CASRPGTGGFYGYTF.

The chain couples TRBV19 to TRBJ1-1; TRBD1 agrees at 7 bases. Germline V gene lookup returns CDR1 LNHDA and CDR2 SQIVND (reference sequence). With V trimmed by 6 bases and J by 3 bases, 7 bases remained unmatched. The CDR3 has 14 amino acids. The DNA of the CDR3 is TGTGCCAGTAGGAGGGGCAGGGGGGACACTGAAGCTTTCTTT. Amino acid sequence: CASRRGRGDTEAFF.

The rearrangement joins TRBV2 to TRBJ2-1; 8 bases are a match to TRBD2. The CDR3 covers 15 residues. Germline trimming cut 7 bases from V and 0 bases from J; bases unmatched to any gene: 5. The V gene's germline CDR1 is SNHLY and CDR2 FYNNEI. The CDR3 protein is CASIGLAGSYNEQFF. CDR3 in DNA: TGTGCCAGCATTGGCCTAGCGGGCTCCTACAATGAGCAGTTCTTC. The full variable domain, rest sourced from reference TRBV2 and TRBJ2-1, is EPEVTQTPSHQVTQMGQEVILRCVPISNHLYFYWYRQILGQKVEFLVSFYNNEISEKSEIFDDQFSVERPDGSNFTLKIRSTKLEDSAMYFCASIGLAGSYNEQFFGPGTRLTVL.